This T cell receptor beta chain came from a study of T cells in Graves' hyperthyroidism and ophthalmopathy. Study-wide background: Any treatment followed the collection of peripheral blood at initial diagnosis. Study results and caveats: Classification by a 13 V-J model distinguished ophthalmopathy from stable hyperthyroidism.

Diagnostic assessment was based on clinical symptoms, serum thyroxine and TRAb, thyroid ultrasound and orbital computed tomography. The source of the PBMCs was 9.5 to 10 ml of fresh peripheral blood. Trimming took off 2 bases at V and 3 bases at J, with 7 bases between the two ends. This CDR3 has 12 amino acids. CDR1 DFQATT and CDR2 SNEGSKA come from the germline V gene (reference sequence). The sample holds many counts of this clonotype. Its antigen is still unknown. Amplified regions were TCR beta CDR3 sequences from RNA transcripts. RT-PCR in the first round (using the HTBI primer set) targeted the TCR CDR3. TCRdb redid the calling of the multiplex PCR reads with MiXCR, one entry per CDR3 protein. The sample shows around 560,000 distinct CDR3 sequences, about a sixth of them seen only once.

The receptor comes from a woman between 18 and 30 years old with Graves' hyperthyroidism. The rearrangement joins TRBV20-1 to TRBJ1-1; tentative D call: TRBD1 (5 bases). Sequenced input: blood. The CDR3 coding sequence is TGCAGTGCTAGACCCAGGGACACTGAAGCTTTCTTT. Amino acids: CSARPRDTEAFF.